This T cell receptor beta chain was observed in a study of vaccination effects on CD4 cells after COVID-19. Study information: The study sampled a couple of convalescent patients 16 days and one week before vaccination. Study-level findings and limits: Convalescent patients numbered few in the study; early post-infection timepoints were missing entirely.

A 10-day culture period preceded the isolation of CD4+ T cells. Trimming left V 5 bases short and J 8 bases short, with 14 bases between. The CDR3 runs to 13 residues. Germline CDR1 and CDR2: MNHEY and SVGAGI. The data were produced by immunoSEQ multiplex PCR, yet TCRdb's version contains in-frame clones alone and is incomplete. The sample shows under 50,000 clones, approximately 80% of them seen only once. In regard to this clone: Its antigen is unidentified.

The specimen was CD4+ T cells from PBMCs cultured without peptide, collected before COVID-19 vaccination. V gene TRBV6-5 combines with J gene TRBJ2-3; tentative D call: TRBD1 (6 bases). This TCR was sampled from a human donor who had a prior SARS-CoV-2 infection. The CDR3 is CASSTSSGVTQYF. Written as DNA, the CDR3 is TGTGCCAGCAGTACGAGCTCAGGGGTTACGCAGTATTTT.